This T cell receptor beta chain derives from a study of Ad26.COV2.S vaccination and SARS-CoV-2 variants. Stated treatment: about 20 received Ad26.COV2.S at low or high dose, single or two shots; about 5 received placebo; per-sample allocation not given. Specimen acquisition occurred on day 63 following the initial vaccine or placebo injection. Only in-frame clones appear in the TCRdb table, and some are missing; sequencing was by immunoSEQ multiplex PCR. The repertoire includes hundreds of thousands of clones, roughly 90% of them detected once, and 1.5% sits in the top ten. The sample in question was peripheral blood, obtained in a trial of Ad26.COV2.S vaccine versus placebo. The clonotype originates from a person between 18 and 65 years old who received the Ad26.COV2.S COVID-19 vaccine or a placebo.

The CDR3: CASRTEIIDTQYF. DNA for the CDR3: TGTGCCAGCAGGACAGAAATCATAGATACGCAGTATTTT. This sequence joins TRBV2 and TRBJ2-3, with D tentatively TRBD1 (5 bases). Germline V gene data show CDR1 as SNHLY and CDR2 as FYNNEI. The CDR3 consists of 13 residues. V was pared by 6 bases and J by 5 bases, with 12 bases between. Full variable domain (missing parts from reference TRBV2 and TRBJ2-3): EPEVTQTPSHQVTQMGQEVILRCVPISNHLYFYWYRQILGQKVEFLVSFYNNEISEKSEIFDDQFSVERPDGSNFTLKIRSTKLEDSAMYFCASRTEIIDTQYFGPGTRLTVL.